This T cell receptor beta chain came from a study of cytomegalovirus exposure and HLA in healthy donors. Study-wide background: Approximately 180 million T cells yielded approximately 100 million unique TCR beta sequences, as an earlier analysis found.

Primers included in the PCR were 60 Vbeta and 13 Jbeta primers. Generated by immunoSEQ multiplex PCR, the TCRdb table keeps only in-frame clones and is missing some. Its table lists roughly 110,000 clones. The CDR3 is made up of 15 amino acids. Trimming took 2 bases from V and 4 from J; bases not matched to a gene: 5. Germline loops: CDR1 SEHNR, CDR2 FQNEAQ (reference sequence). Healthy bone marrow donors supplied every sample. Sequencing used PBMCs. The TCR sequence derives from a middle-aged man in good health and CMV-seropositive. The chain uses TRBV7-9 and TRBJ2-3, with TRBD2 matching 8 bases. The CDR3 sequence: CASSLTSGRADTQYF. The CDR3 bases are TGTGCCAGCAGCTTAACCTCCGGGAGGGCAGATACGCAGTATTTT.